This T cell receptor beta chain was obtained from a study of cytomegalovirus exposure and HLA in healthy donors. Overall study: An earlier analysis found roughly 100 million unique TCR beta sequences from approximately 200 million T cells. Among the approximately 400 donors who were genotyped, roughly 85% fell in the genetic ancestry cluster that is associated with self-reported Caucasian donors. Study-wide points: Sequencing had likely introduced a cluster of highly shared sequence variants as an artifact. Another analysis was done later, and it associated approximately 15,000 TCR beta sequences with HLA alleles at 0.05 false discovery rate.

The PCR contained 60 Vbeta and 13 Jbeta primers. Method: immunoSEQ multiplex PCR; TCRdb's copy keeps in-frame clones and lacks some. Among roughly 190,000 clones, 84% were seen once, and the ten largest hold about 2.4%. This clone came up a few times. What it binds is unknown. The trim removed 8 bases at V and 0 bases at J, leaving 8 bases unmatched. This CDR3 has 17 residues. Germline loops: CDR1 MNHNS, CDR2 SASEGT. This TCR was sampled from a woman in her forties or fifties in good health and CMV-seropositive. The specimen was PBMCs. This chain uses TRBV6-1 with TRBJ2-6; 9 bases line up with TRBD1. The CDR3 is CASGGDRAHSGANVLTF. CDR3 nucleotides: TGTGCCAGCGGTGGGGACAGGGCCCACTCTGGGGCCAACGTCCTGACTTTC.